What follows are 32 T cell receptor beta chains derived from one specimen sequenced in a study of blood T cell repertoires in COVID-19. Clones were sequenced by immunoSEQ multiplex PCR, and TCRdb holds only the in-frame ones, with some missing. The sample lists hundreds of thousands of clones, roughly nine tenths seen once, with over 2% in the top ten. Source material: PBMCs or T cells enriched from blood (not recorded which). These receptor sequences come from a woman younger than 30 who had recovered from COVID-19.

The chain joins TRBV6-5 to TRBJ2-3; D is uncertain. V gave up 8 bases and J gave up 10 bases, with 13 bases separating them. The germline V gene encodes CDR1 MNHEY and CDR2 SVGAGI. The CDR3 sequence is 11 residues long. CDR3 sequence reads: CASGPDGSQYF. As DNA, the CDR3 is TGTGCCAGCGGTCCTGACGGGTCGCAGTATTTT.

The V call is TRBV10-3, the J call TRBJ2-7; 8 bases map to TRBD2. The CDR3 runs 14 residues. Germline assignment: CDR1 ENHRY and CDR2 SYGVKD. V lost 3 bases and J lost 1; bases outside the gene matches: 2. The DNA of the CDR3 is TGTGCCATCAGTGACGCGGGGGGTTCCTACGAGCAGTACTTC. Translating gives CAISDAGGSYEQYF.

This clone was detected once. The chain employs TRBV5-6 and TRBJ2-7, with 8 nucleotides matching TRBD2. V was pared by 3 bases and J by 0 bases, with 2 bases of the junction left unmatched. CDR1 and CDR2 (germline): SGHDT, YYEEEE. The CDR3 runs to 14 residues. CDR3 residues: CASSSGTSSYEQYF. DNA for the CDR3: TGTGCCAGCAGCTCCGGGACTAGCTCCTACGAGCAGTACTTC.

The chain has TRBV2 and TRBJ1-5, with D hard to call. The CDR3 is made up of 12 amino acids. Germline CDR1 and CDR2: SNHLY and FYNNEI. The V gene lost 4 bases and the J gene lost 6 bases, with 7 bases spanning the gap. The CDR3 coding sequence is TGTGCCAGCAGTGCGGGAGGTCAGCCCCAGCATTTT. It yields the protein CASSAGGQPQHF.

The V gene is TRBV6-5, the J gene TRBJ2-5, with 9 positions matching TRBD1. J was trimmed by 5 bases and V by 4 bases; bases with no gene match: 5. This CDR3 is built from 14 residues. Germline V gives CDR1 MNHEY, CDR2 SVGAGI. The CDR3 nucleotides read TGTGCCAGCAGTTCCGGGACAGGGACTGAGACCCAGTACTTC. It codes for CASSSGTGTETQYF.

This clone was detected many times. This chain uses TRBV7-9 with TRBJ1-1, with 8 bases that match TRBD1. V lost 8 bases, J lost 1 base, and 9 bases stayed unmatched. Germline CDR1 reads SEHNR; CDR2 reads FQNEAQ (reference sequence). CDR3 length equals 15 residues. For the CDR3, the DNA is TGTGCCAGCGGAAAGGGGGGACAGGCGAACACTGAAGCTTTCTTT. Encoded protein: CASGKGGQANTEAFF.

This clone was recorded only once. CDR3 region: CASRWGGDTQYF. Here the CDR3 DNA reads TGTGCCAGCAGGTGGGGGGGAGATACGCAGTATTTT. This chain joins TRBV11-2 and TRBJ2-3, with 7 bases lining up with TRBD2. Germline values: CDR1 SGHAT, CDR2 FQNNGV. The CDR3 spans 12 residues. V was pared by 6 bases and J by 5 bases, with 2 bases of the junction left unmatched. Using reference TRBV11-2 and TRBJ2-3 for the parts outside the CDR3, the full variable domain is EAGVAQSPRYKIIEKRQSVAFWCNPISGHATLYWYQQILGQGPKLLIQFQNNGVVDDSQLPKDRFSAERLKGVDSTLKIQPAKLEDSAVYLCASRWGGDTQYFGPGTRLTVL.

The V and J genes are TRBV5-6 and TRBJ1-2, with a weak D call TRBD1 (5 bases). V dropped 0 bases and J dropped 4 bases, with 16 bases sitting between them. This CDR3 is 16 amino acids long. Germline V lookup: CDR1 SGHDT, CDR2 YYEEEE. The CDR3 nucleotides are TGTGCCAGCAGCTTGGACCGGCAGGGCTGGAGCTATGGCTACACCTTC. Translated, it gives CASSLDRQGWSYGYTF.

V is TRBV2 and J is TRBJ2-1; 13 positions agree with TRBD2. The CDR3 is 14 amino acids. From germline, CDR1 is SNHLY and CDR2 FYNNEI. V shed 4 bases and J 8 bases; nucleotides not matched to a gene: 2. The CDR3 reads CASSGTSGGDEQFF. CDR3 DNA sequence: TGTGCCAGCAGTGGGACTAGCGGGGGCGATGAGCAGTTCTTC.

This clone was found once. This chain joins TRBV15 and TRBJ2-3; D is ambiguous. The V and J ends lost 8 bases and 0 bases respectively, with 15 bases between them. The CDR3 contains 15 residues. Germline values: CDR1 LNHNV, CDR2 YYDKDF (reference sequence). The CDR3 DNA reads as TGTGCCACCCGTCGGCAGGCCTCTAGCACAGATACGCAGTATTTT. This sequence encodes CATRRQASSTDTQYF.

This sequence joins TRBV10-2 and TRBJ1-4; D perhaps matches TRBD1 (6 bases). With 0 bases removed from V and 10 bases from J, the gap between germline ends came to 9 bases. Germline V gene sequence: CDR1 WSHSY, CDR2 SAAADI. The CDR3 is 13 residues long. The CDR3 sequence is CASSESGGGKLFF. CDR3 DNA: TGCGCCAGCAGTGAGTCAGGGGGGGGAAAACTGTTTTTT.

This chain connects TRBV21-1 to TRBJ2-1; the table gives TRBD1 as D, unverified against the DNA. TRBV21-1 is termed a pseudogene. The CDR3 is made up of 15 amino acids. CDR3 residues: CASRPPGQGNNEQFF. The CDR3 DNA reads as TGTGCCAGCAGGCCTCCGGGACAGGGAAACAATGAGCAGTTCTTC.

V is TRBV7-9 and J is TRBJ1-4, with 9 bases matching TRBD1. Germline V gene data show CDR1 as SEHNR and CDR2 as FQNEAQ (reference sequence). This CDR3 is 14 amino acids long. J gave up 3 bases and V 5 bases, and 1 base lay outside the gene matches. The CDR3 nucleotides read TGTGCCAGCAGCCGGGACAGGGCTAATGAAAAACTGTTTTTT. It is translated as CASSRDRANEKLFF.

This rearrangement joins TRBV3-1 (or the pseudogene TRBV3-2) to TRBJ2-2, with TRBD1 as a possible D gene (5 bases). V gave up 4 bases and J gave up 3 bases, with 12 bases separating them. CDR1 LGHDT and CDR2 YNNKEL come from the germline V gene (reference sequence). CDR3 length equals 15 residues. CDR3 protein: CASSLKRRDTGELFF. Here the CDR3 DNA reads TGTGCCAGCAGCCTCAAGCGCAGGGACACCGGGGAGCTGTTTTTT.

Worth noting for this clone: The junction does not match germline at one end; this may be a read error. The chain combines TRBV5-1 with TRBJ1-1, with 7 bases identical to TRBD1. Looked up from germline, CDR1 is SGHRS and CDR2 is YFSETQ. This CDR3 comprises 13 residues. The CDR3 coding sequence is TGCGCCAGCACCTTGGGACAGCGCACTGAAGCTTTCTTT. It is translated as CASTLGQRTEAFF.

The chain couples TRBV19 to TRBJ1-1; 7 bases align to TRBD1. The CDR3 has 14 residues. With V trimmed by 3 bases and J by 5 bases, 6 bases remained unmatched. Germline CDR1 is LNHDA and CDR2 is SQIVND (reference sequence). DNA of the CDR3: TGTGCCAGTAGTATCGCGATCAGGGGGACTGAAGCTTTCTTT. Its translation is CASSIAIRGTEAFF.

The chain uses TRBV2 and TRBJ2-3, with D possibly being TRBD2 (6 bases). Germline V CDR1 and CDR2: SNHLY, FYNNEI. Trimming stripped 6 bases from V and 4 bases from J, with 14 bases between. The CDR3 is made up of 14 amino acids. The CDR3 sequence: CASRVNGGADTQYF. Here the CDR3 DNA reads TGTGCCAGCAGGGTAAACGGGGGAGCAGATACGCAGTATTTT.

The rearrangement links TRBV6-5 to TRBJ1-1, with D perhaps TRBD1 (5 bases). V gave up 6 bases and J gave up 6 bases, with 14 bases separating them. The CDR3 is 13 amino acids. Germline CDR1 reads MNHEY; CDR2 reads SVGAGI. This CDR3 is CASRTDGAAEAFF. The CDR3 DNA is TGTGCCAGCAGGACAGACGGCGCGGCTGAAGCTTTCTTT.

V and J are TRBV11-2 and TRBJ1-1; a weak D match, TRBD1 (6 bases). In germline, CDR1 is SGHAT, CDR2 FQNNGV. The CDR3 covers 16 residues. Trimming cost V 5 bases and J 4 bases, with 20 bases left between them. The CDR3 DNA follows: TGTGCCAGCAGCCCTCCCCGTGCGGGGGCGATCACTGAAGCTTTCTTT. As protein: CASSPPRAGAITEAFF.

The CDR3 sequence: CATGTPTSTDTQYF. The CDR3 coding sequence is TGTGCCACCGGGACACCTACTAGCACAGATACGCAGTATTTT. The chain uses TRBV24-1 and TRBJ2-3; maybe TRBD1 (6 bases). The V and J ends lost 9 bases and 0 bases respectively, with 12 bases between them. This CDR3 spans 14 amino acids. The V gene's germline CDR1 is KGHDR and CDR2 SFDVKD.

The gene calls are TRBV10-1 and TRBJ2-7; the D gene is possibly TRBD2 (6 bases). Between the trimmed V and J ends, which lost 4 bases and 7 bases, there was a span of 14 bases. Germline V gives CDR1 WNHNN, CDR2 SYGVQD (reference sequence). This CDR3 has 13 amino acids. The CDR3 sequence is CASSGGREREQYF. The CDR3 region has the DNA TGCGCCAGCAGTGGGGGACGGGAGCGGGAGCAGTACTTC.

CDR3 sequence: CASSAVSGRAYNEQFF. The CDR3 DNA follows: TGCGCCAGCAGCGCCGTTAGCGGGCGGGCATACAATGAGCAGTTCTTC. V and J are TRBV5-1 and TRBJ2-1; 7 positions agree with TRBD2. Trimming removed 4 bases from V and 4 bases from J; junction bases left unmatched: 11. Germline lookup yields CDR1 SGHRS and CDR2 YFSETQ. This CDR3 contains 16 residues. Full variable domain (missing parts from reference TRBV5-1 and TRBJ2-1): KAGVTQTPRYLIKTRGQQVTLSCSPISGHRSVSWYQQTPGQGLQFLFEYFSETQRNKGNFPGRFSGRQFSNSRSEMNVSTLELGDSALYLCASSAVSGRAYNEQFFGPGTRLTVL.

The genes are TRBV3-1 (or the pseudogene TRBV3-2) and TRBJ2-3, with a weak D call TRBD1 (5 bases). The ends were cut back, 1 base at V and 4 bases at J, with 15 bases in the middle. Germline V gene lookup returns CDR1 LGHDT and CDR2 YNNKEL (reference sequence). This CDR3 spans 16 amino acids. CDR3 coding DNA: TGTGCCAGCAGCCAAGGGGGCCTCCGGAACGCAGATACGCAGTATTTT. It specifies CASSQGGLRNADTQYF.

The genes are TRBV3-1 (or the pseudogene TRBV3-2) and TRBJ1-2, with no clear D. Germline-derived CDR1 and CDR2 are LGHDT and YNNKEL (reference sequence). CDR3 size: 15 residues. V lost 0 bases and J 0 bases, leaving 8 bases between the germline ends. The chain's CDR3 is CASSQEQLTNYGYTF. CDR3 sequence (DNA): TGTGCCAGCAGCCAAGAGCAGTTGACTAACTATGGCTACACCTTC.

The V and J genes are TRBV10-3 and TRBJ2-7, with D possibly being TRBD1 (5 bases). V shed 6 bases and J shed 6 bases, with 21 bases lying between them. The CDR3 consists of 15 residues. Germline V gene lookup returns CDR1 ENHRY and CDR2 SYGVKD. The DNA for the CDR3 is TGTGCCATCAGAGACCCCAGCAGGGTCCATGGCGAGCAGTACTTC. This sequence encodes CAIRDPSRVHGEQYF.

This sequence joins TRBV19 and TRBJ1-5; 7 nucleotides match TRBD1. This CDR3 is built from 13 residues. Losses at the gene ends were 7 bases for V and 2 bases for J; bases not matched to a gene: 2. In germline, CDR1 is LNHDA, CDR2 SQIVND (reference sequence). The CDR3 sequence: CASNRGRNQPQHF. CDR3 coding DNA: TGTGCCAGTAATAGGGGGCGCAATCAGCCCCAGCATTTT.

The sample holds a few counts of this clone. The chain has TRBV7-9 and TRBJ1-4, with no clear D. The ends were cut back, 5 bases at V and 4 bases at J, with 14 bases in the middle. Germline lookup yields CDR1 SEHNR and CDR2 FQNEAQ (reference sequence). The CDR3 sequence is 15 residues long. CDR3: CASSRGPGLNEKLFF. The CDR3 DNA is TGTGCCAGCAGCCGAGGGCCCGGACTTAATGAAAAACTGTTTTTT.

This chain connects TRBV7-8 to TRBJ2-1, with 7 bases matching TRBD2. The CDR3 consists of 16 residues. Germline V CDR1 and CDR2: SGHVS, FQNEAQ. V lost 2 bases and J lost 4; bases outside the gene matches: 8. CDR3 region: CASSLTAGPLYNEQFF. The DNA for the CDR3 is TGTGCCAGCAGCTTAACAGCGGGGCCTTTATACAATGAGCAGTTCTTC.

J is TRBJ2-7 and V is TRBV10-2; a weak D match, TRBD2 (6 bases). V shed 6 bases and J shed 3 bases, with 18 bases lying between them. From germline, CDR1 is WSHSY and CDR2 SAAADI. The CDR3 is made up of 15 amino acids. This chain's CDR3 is CASREQEGSFYEQYF. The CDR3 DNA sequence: TGCGCCAGCAGGGAACAGGAGGGGAGCTTCTACGAGCAGTACTTC.

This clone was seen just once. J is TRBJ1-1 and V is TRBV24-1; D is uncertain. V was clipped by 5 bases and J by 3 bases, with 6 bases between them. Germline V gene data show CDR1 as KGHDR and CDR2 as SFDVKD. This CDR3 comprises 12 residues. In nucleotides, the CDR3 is TGTGCCACCAGTGGCTCGGACACTGAAGCTTTCTTT. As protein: CATSGSDTEAFF.

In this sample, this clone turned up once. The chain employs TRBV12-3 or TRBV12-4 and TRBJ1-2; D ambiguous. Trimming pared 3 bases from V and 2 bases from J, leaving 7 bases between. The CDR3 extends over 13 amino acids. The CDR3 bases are TGTGCCAGCAGTTTCACAGAAAACTATGGCTACACCTTC. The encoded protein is CASSFTENYGYTF.

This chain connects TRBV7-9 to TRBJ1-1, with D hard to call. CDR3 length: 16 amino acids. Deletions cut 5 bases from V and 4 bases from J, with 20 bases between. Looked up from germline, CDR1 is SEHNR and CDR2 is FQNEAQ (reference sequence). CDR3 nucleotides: TGTGCCAGCAGCCCCAGGCCGGGAAGTGAAATCACTGAAGCTTTCTTT. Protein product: CASSPRPGSEITEAFF.